The 31 T cell receptor beta chains below were found in one sample sequenced in a study of vaccination and CD4 T cells after COVID-19. Documented treatment: roughly nine-day PBMC culture with coronavirus spike peptide pools or control peptides (ViraFEST assay). CD4+ T cells that had been cultured provided DNA sequenced with the Oncomine TCR Beta short-read assay. In TCRdb, the PCR reads were re-called with MiXCR into one record per CDR3 protein. The repertoire holds around 10,000 distinct CDR3 sequences, roughly 70% seen once, with almost 35% in the top ten. For these receptors, no antigen is known. Source material: CD4+ T cells from blood, cultured in vitro. The receptors here all came from a human donor who had recovered from COVID-19.

This chain connects TRBV6-1 to TRBJ2-3; 7 bases match TRBD1. The germline gives CDR1 MNHNS, CDR2 SASEGT. After removal of 2 bases from V and 9 bases from J, the junction contained 5 bases not matched to a gene. The CDR3 has 13 residues. The CDR3 bases are TGTGCCAGCAGTGAAAAGGGACAGAGGACGCAGTATTTT. Its protein is CASSEKGQRTQYF.

The chain links TRBV12-3 or TRBV12-4 to TRBJ1-2, with D perhaps matching TRBD1 (6 bases). The length of the CDR3 is 17 residues. Trimming shortened V by 2 bases and J by 3 bases, and 19 bases separated the two germline ends. The CDR3 region is CASSLRGVGGRHYGYTF. CDR3 in DNA: TGTGCCAGCAGTTTAAGGGGGGTGGGGGGCAGGCACTATGGCTACACCTTC.

The chain combines TRBV12-3 or TRBV12-4 with TRBJ1-1; the D is unclear. This CDR3 has 14 residues. V dropped 2 bases and J dropped 2 bases, with 9 bases sitting between them. CDR3 sequence reads: CASSLRPHNTEAFF. DNA for the CDR3: TGTGCCAGCAGTTTACGACCGCATAACACTGAAGCTTTCTTT.

The V gene is TRBV6-1, the J gene TRBJ2-3; 8 bases are shared with TRBD2. The germline V gene has CDR1 MNHNS and CDR2 SASEGT. This CDR3 has 14 amino acids. Trimming at V came to 6 bases and at J to 2 bases, leaving 4 bases not matched to a gene. CDR3 amino acids: CASRGAGDTDTQYF. Here the CDR3 DNA reads TGTGCCAGCAGGGGAGCGGGGGACACAGATACGCAGTATTTT.

The chain couples TRBV24-1 to TRBJ2-5; 15 positions agree with TRBD2. In germline, CDR1 is KGHDR, CDR2 SFDVKD. V lost 3 bases and J lost 2; bases outside the gene matches: 15. This CDR3 is 21 amino acids long. The CDR3: CATSDGPGLAGGWASQETQYF. The CDR3 coding sequence is TGTGCCACCAGTGATGGCCCGGGACTAGCGGGGGGCTGGGCGTCTCAAGAGACCCAGTACTTC.

Note on this clonotype: Compared with germline, one end of the junction differs, possibly owing to a read error. The chain has TRBV27 and TRBJ2-1; D is perhaps TRBD2 (6 bases). Germline CDR1 MNHEY, CDR2 SMNVEV (reference sequence). The CDR3 has 15 amino acids. The CDR3 nucleotides read TGTGCCAGCAGTTTACCGGGAGTTTCCTCCAATGAGCAGTTCTTC. Protein product: CASSLPGVSSNEQFF.

CDR3 bases: TGTGCCATCATGAGTCAGGCGAACACTGAAGCTTTCTTT. Amino acids: CAIMSQANTEAFF. The rearrangement links TRBV10-3 to TRBJ1-1; D remains ambiguous. This CDR3 contains 13 residues. V lost 7 bases and J 1 base, leaving 10 bases between the germline ends. The germline V gene encodes CDR1 ENHRY and CDR2 SYGVKD.

The CDR3 reads CASSLDAVPGNEQFF. CDR3 DNA sequence: TGCGCCAGCAGCTTGGACGCGGTCCCTGGGAATGAGCAGTTCTTC. The chain links TRBV5-1 to TRBJ2-1; D not resolved. Germline V lookup: CDR1 SGHRS, CDR2 YFSETQ. Trimming cost V 0 bases and J 7 bases, with 14 bases left between them. The CDR3 covers 15 residues.

The chain joins TRBV19 to TRBJ1-1, with D hard to call. Germline V gene sequence: CDR1 LNHDA, CDR2 SQIVND (reference sequence). The CDR3 runs 14 residues. Trimming took 3 bases from V and 1 from J, leaving 9 bases between them. CDR3 in amino acids: CASSIREENTEAFF. The CDR3 DNA is TGTGCCAGTAGTATCCGCGAGGAGAACACTGAAGCTTTCTTT.

The V gene is TRBV5-4, the J gene TRBJ2-3; D remains ambiguous. V was shortened by 0 bases and J by 2 bases, with 10 bases between the two germline ends. The CDR3 length is 15 residues. Germline V gives CDR1 SGHNT, CDR2 YYREEE (reference sequence). This CDR3 reads CASSLDFSITDTQYF. The CDR3 region has the DNA TGTGCCAGCAGCTTGGACTTTTCTATCACAGATACGCAGTATTTT.

The chain combines TRBV11-3 with TRBJ2-3; the D gene is possibly TRBD2 (5 bases). This CDR3 has 16 amino acids. V lost 0 bases, J lost 5 bases, and 15 bases lay in between. The germline CDR1 and CDR2 sequences are SGHNT and YENEEA. The CDR3 DNA reads as TGTGCCAGCAGCTTAGATCGAGGGAGAGGGCGAGATACGCAGTATTTT. It yields the protein CASSLDRGRGRDTQYF.

The chain combines TRBV4-3 with TRBJ1-2; 8 bases line up with TRBD1. This CDR3 has 14 residues. The germline V gene has CDR1 LGHNA and CDR2 YSLEER. Trimming cost V 0 bases and J 4 bases; bases outside gene matches: 1. CDR3 nucleotides: TGCGCCAGCAGCCAAGACAGGGGGCTCTATGGCTACACCTTC. It specifies CASSQDRGLYGYTF.

The chain recombines TRBV7-9 with TRBJ2-3; 14 bases line up with TRBD2. From germline, CDR1 is SEHNR and CDR2 FQNEAQ (reference sequence). Germline trimming cut 6 bases from V and 1 base from J; bases unmatched to any gene: 0. This CDR3 has 15 residues. The CDR3 here is CASRGLAGGTDTQYF. As DNA, the CDR3 is TGTGCCAGCAGGGGACTAGCGGGGGGCACAGATACGCAGTATTTT.

The chain employs TRBV27 and TRBJ1-5, with a weak D call TRBD1 (6 bases). V dropped 8 bases and J dropped 4 bases, with 15 bases sitting between them. Germline CDR1 is MNHEY and CDR2 is SMNVEV (reference sequence). The CDR3 contains 14 residues. Here the CDR3 reads CASAKQGGNQPQHF. The DNA of the CDR3 is TGTGCCAGCGCCAAACAGGGTGGGAATCAGCCCCAGCATTTT.

The chain is built from TRBV7-8 and TRBJ1-2; D is unresolved. CDR1 is SGHVS and CDR2 is FQNEAQ in the germline V gene. This CDR3 is built from 15 residues. Trimming stripped 5 bases from V and 6 bases from J, with 19 bases between. The CDR3 region is CASSPTRGLGNGYTF. CDR3 in DNA: TGTGCCAGCAGCCCCACCCGGGGATTGGGGAATGGCTACACCTTC.

V is TRBV28 and J is TRBJ2-3; 8 nucleotides align to TRBD2. V lost 4 bases, J lost 5 bases, and 11 bases stayed unmatched. The V gene's germline CDR1 is MDHEN and CDR2 SYDVKM. This CDR3 has 16 amino acids. The CDR3 reads CASSSSSGSLEDTQYF. Here the CDR3 DNA reads TGTGCCAGCAGTTCGTCCAGCGGGAGTTTGGAAGATACGCAGTATTTT.

The genes are TRBV7-8 and TRBJ2-7, with 12 bases matching TRBD2. The CDR3 extends over 16 amino acids. Germline lookup yields CDR1 SGHVS and CDR2 FQNEAQ. Trimming removed 1 base from V and 2 bases from J; junction bases left unmatched: 3. The CDR3 coding sequence is TGTGCCAGCAGCTTAGGCCGACTAGCGGGGGCCTACGAGCAGTACTTC. Translated, it gives CASSLGRLAGAYEQYF.

In this sample, this clonotype turned up a few times. The chain couples TRBV20-1 to TRBJ2-2, with 13 bases matching TRBD2. The ends lost 3 bases at V and 4 bases at J; junction bases unmatched: 8. Germline assignment: CDR1 DFQATT and CDR2 SNEGSKA (reference sequence). CDR3 size: 17 residues. CDR3 loop: CSASRLAGGLGTGELFF. In nucleotides, the CDR3 is TGCAGTGCTAGTAGACTAGCGGGGGGCCTAGGCACCGGGGAGCTGTTTTTT.

This sequence joins TRBV18 and TRBJ2-7; 10 bases match TRBD2. The CDR3 spans 18 residues. Germline V CDR1 and CDR2: KGHSH, LQKENI. The J segment lost 7 bases and the V segment lost 3 bases, leaving 18 bases of the junction unmatched. The chain's CDR3 is CASSPSSGRVMGGREQYF. The CDR3 coding sequence is TGTGCCAGCTCACCCTCAAGCGGGAGGGTAATGGGGGGAAGAGAGCAGTACTTC. Looking up the rest from reference TRBV18 and TRBJ2-7 gives the full variable domain: NAGVMQNPRHLVRRRGQEARLRCSPMKGHSHVYWYRQLPEEGLKFMVYLQKENIIDESGMPKERFSAEFPKEGPSILRIQQVVRGDSAAYFCASSPSSGRVMGGREQYFGPGTRLTVT.

J is TRBJ1-1 and V is TRBV12-3 or TRBV12-4, with TRBD1 as a possible D gene (6 bases). V shed 0 bases and J shed 0 bases, with 11 bases lying between them. The CDR3 length is 16 residues. DNA for the CDR3: TGTGCCAGCAGTTTAGCGTACAGGGCCTTGAACACTGAAGCTTTCTTT. It yields the protein CASSLAYRALNTEAFF.

This clonotype has only a few counts. This sequence joins TRBV6-1 and TRBJ1-5, with TRBD1 identical over 11 bases. V was pared by 6 bases and J by 6 bases, with 16 bases of the junction left unmatched. This CDR3 comprises 18 residues. From germline, CDR1 is MNHNS and CDR2 SASEGT. The chain's CDR3 is CASSLSLQGTGGSQPQHF. The CDR3 DNA sequence: TGTGCCAGCAGCCTATCCCTCCAGGGGACAGGGGGAAGTCAGCCCCAGCATTTT.

The CDR3 bases are TGCAGCGTTGCCTTAACGCCGGGACAGATAAACTATGGCTACACCTTC. As protein: CSVALTPGQINYGYTF. The rearrangement links TRBV29-1 to TRBJ1-2; 7 nucleotides align to TRBD1. In germline, CDR1 is SQVTM, CDR2 ANQGSEA. The V and J ends lost 4 bases and 2 bases, in that order; junction bases with no gene match: 13. The CDR3 consists of 16 residues.

This chain uses TRBV20-1 with TRBJ2-2; no reliable D call. Trimming took off 7 bases at V and 2 bases at J, with 11 bases between the two ends. From germline, CDR1 is DFQATT and CDR2 SNEGSKA (reference sequence). The CDR3 is 13 amino acids. Here the CDR3 reads CSVTHDNTGELFF. In nucleotides, the CDR3 is TGCAGTGTTACCCATGACAACACCGGGGAGCTGTTTTTT.

The chain recombines TRBV10-3 with TRBJ2-3, with 10 bases that match TRBD2. The CDR3 is 17 residues long. V lost 3 bases to trimming and J lost 5 bases; unmatched junction nucleotides: 11. CDR1 and CDR2 from the germline V gene are ENHRY and SYGVKD. The CDR3 region has the DNA TGTGCCATCAGTGAAGGGAGAGCGGGGGGGCAGGGAGATACGCAGTATTTT. Translating it yields CAISEGRAGGQGDTQYF.

This clonotype is deemed large (0.1 to 1%). This chain links TRBV11-3 with TRBJ2-5, with 12 bases lining up with TRBD1. CDR1 SGHNT and CDR2 YENEEA come from the germline V gene. Losses at the gene ends were 1 base for V and 5 bases for J; bases not matched to a gene: 17. This CDR3 has 20 residues. The DNA of the CDR3 is TGTGCCAGCAGCTTAGGGCTTTATTCGGGGACAGGGGGCTTGATGGAGACCCAGTACTTC. Amino acids: CASSLGLYSGTGGLMETQYF.

The chain joins TRBV7-8 to TRBJ2-7, with D perhaps TRBD2 (5 bases). The germline gives CDR1 SGHVS, CDR2 FQNEAQ. The V end lost 4 bases, the J end lost 6 bases, and 22 bases lay between the germline ends. CDR3 length equals 16 residues. CDR3 protein: CASSSRTATQGGEQYF. The CDR3 DNA reads TGTGCCAGCAGCTCACGGACGGCAACCCAAGGAGGCGAGCAGTACTTC. The whole variable domain, remainder taken from reference TRBV7-8 and TRBJ2-7, is GAGVSQSPRYKVAKRGQDVALRCDPISGHVSLFWYQQALGQGPEFLTYFQNEAQLDKSGLPSDRFFAERPEGSVSTLKIQRTQQEDSAVYLCASSSRTATQGGEQYFGPGTRLTVT.

The chain links TRBV20-1 to TRBJ2-7, with 9 positions matching TRBD2. The germline V gene encodes CDR1 DFQATT and CDR2 SNEGSKA (reference sequence). V trimming: 0 bases; J trimming: 0 bases; junction bases outside the gene matches: 6. The length of the CDR3 is 16 residues. The CDR3 sequence is CSARDPLAGSSYEQYF. As DNA, the CDR3 is TGCAGTGCTAGAGATCCCCTAGCGGGAAGCTCCTACGAGCAGTACTTC.

This clonotype turned up a few times. The rearrangement joins TRBV7-3 to TRBJ2-2; 10 nucleotides match TRBD2. This CDR3 spans 17 amino acids. CDR1 is SGHTA and CDR2 is FQGTGA in the germline V gene. V was pared by 4 bases and J by 6 bases, with 11 bases of the junction left unmatched. DNA of the CDR3: TGTGCCAGCAGCTCCCTTGGGACCAGCGGGAGGGCCGGGGAGCTGTTTTTT. This translates into CASSSLGTSGRAGELFF.

V gene TRBV12-3 or TRBV12-4 combines with J gene TRBJ2-1; D possibly corresponds to TRBD1 (6 bases). The CDR3 is 13 residues long. The germline V and J ends were trimmed by 5 bases and 5 bases, with 10 bases remaining between them. Here the CDR3 DNA reads TGTGCCAGCAGTAACAGGGTGCACAATGAGCAGTTCTTC. Its translation is CASSNRVHNEQFF.

The J gene is TRBJ1-2, the V gene TRBV27, with 8 bases that match TRBD1. The V gene's germline CDR1 is MNHEY and CDR2 SMNVEV (reference sequence). The CDR3 extends over 13 amino acids. Trimming at V came to 5 bases and at J to 7 bases, leaving 6 bases not matched to a gene. The CDR3 reads CASSPVTGGGYTF. Here the CDR3 DNA reads TGTGCCAGCAGTCCCGTCACAGGGGGTGGCTACACCTTC.

The rearrangement joins TRBV19 to TRBJ2-7; TRBD1 aligns across 7 bases. Germline CDR1 reads LNHDA; CDR2 reads SQIVND (reference sequence). CDR3 length: 11 residues. Trimming at V came to 6 bases and at J to 5 bases, leaving 1 base not matched to a gene. The CDR3 DNA sequence: TGTGCCAGTAGGCAGGGGGACGAGCAGTACTTC. It yields the protein CASRQGDEQYF.